Listed here are 24 T cell receptor beta chains from one sample, sequenced in a study of regulatory T cells in long-lasting Graves disease. Both iRepertoire HTBI primers and Arm-PCR of CDR3 regions were used to build the TCR beta libraries. TCRdb passed the multiplex PCR reads through MiXCR, listing each CDR3 protein once. The sample has about half a million distinct CDR3 sequences; around 12% are singletons. Documented time point: newly diagnosed GD, antithyroid drugs for less than 3 months. With RNA extracted from PBMCs as input, the TCR library was made. The data also belong to a second study, concerning T cells in Graves' hyperthyroidism and ophthalmopathy.

Sample: peripheral blood mononuclear cells (PBMCs), taken at new diagnosis, from a patient treated with antithyroid drugs. Every receptor here comes from a woman in her 30s with Graves disease.

For the CDR3, the DNA is TGTGCCAGCAGCCGGGACTACTCCCTCAATGAGCAGTTCTTC. Translating gives CASSRDYSLNEQFF. The rearrangement uses TRBV7-9 and TRBJ2-1; 7 bases fit TRBD2. The CDR3 totals 14 residues. Germline CDR1 is SEHNR and CDR2 is FQNEAQ (reference sequence). Trimming removed 5 bases from V and 6 bases from J; junction bases left unmatched: 7.

In this sample, this clonotype turned up a few times. With only one base between it and a far larger clone, this is likely a read error. J is TRBJ2-3 and V is TRBV28; D remains ambiguous. The DNA end favors TRBJ2-7, so the J call may be wrong. The CDR3 is made up of 11 amino acids. Germline V CDR1 and CDR2: MDHEN, SYDVKM. CDR3 sequence (DNA): TGTGCCAGCAGTCGTCGTTGCGAGCAGTACTTC. Translated: CASSRRCEQYF.

This clonotype appeared many times. The rearrangement joins TRBV2 to TRBJ2-7; 8 bases are a match to TRBD1. Losses at the gene ends were 6 bases for V and 0 bases for J; bases not matched to a gene: 7. Germline-derived CDR1 and CDR2 are SNHLY and FYNNEI. The CDR3 is made up of 15 amino acids. CDR3 residues: CASRPGQGISYEQYF. DNA for the CDR3: TGTGCCAGCAGACCCGGACAGGGAATCTCCTACGAGCAGTACTTC. Supplemented by reference TRBV2 and TRBJ2-7, the full variable domain reads EPEVTQTPSHQVTQMGQEVILRCVPISNHLYFYWYRQILGQKVEFLVSFYNNEISEKSEIFDDQFSVERPDGSNFTLKIRSTKLEDSAMYFCASRPGQGISYEQYFGPGTRLTVT.

This clonotype was observed at least ten times. The DNA of the CDR3 is TGTGCCAGCAGTCCCGACAGAACAACTAATGAAAAACTGTTTTTT. Its protein product is CASSPDRTTNEKLFF. V and J are TRBV12-3 or TRBV12-4 and TRBJ1-4; D may be TRBD1 (5 bases). Trimming cost V 5 bases and J 0 bases, with 10 bases left between them. The CDR3 has 15 amino acids.

Regarding this clonotype: The junction differs from germline at one of its ends, possibly a read error. This chain joins TRBV3-1 and TRBJ2-4, with D hard to call. CDR3 length: 13 residues. CDR1 is LGHDT and CDR2 is YNNKEL in the germline V gene (reference sequence). CDR3 sequence: CAGSRGGKNIQYF. Here the CDR3 DNA reads TGTGCCGGCAGCCGAGGTGGAAAAAACATTCAGTACTTC. Looking up the rest from reference TRBV3-1 and TRBJ2-4 gives the full variable domain: DTAVSQTPKYLVTQMGNDKSIKCEQNLGHDTMYWYKQDSKKFLKIMFSYNNKELIINETVPNRFSPKSPDKAHLNLHINSLELGDSAVYFCAGSRGGKNIQYFGAGTRLSVL.

This clonotype was recorded many times. The gene calls are TRBV7-9 and TRBJ2-5, with D unclear. The CDR3 runs 12 residues. Germline assignment: CDR1 SEHNR and CDR2 FQNEAQ (reference sequence). V gave up 5 bases and J gave up 2 bases, with 6 bases separating them. The CDR3 loop is CASSLLQETQYF. CDR3 in DNA: TGTGCCAGCAGCCTGCTTCAAGAGACCCAGTACTTC.

This clonotype was picked up a small number of times. The rearrangement joins TRBV20-1 to TRBJ1-1, with 7 bases matching TRBD1. V shed 7 bases, J shed 1 base, and the junction held 6 bases outside the gene matches. The length of the CDR3 is 13 residues. Germline lookup yields CDR1 DFQATT and CDR2 SNEGSKA (reference sequence). The CDR3 sequence: CSGKTGPNTEAFF. The CDR3, as DNA: TGCAGTGGTAAGACAGGGCCGAACACTGAAGCTTTCTTT.

This clonotype was observed at least ten times. The chain links TRBV30 to TRBJ2-5; D gene unclear. The CDR3 length is 13 residues. From germline, CDR1 is GTSNPN and CDR2 SVGIG (reference sequence). V was pared by 2 bases and J by 0 bases, with 7 bases between. The CDR3 protein is CAWSRNNQETQYF. CDR3 coding DNA: TGTGCCTGGAGTCGGAACAACCAAGAGACCCAGTACTTC.

This clonotype was counted at least ten times. The chain has TRBV15 and TRBJ1-1; D is unclear. The CDR3 sequence is 15 residues long. V lost 1 base and J 1 base, leaving 10 bases between the germline ends. The germline gives CDR1 LNHNV, CDR2 YYDKDF (reference sequence). CDR3 protein: CATSRGRFKNTEAFF. In DNA form, the CDR3 reads TGTGCCACCAGCAGAGGCAGGTTTAAGAACACTGAAGCTTTCTTT.

The chain joins TRBV29-1 to TRBJ2-3; D perhaps matches TRBD1 (6 bases). From germline, CDR1 is SQVTM and CDR2 ANQGSEA. This CDR3 region has 14 residues. Trimming shortened V by 4 bases and J by 0 bases, and 11 bases separated the two germline ends. CDR3 coding DNA: TGCAGCGTTGGTACAGGGTCAAGCACAGATACGCAGTATTTT. It specifies CSVGTGSSTDTQYF.

The genes are TRBV6-1 and TRBJ1-1; D remains ambiguous. V was pared by 6 bases and J by 1 base, with 24 bases between. In germline, CDR1 is MNHNS, CDR2 SASEGT. The CDR3 loop spans 18 amino acids. This CDR3 is CASRKRRNTLDENTEAFF. The CDR3 DNA reads as TGTGCCAGCAGAAAGAGGAGAAACACGTTAGACGAGAACACTGAAGCTTTCTTT.

About this clonotype itself: With only one base between it and a far larger clone, this is likely a read error. This chain connects TRBV6-2 or TRBV6-3 to TRBJ2-1; D remains unclear. The closer fit of TRBJ1-1 to the DNA end suggests the J call may be wrong. Germline-derived CDR1 and CDR2 are MNHEY and SVGEGT. CDR3 size: 15 residues. Here the CDR3 reads CASNRHTEKNTEAFF. CDR3 nucleotides: TGTGCCAGCAATCGTCATACAGAGAAGAACACTGAAGCTTTCTTT.

The J gene is TRBJ2-5, the V gene TRBV7-9; D unresolved. The CDR3 has 15 amino acids. Looked up from germline, CDR1 is SEHNR and CDR2 is FQNEAQ (reference sequence). Trimming stripped 3 bases from V and 1 base from J, with 12 bases between. CDR3 residues: CASSFNGRTQETQYF. Written as DNA, the CDR3 is TGTGCCAGCAGCTTCAATGGACGGACCCAAGAGACCCAGTACTTC.

V gene TRBV9 combines with J gene TRBJ2-1; D is possibly TRBD1 (5 bases). The CDR3 consists of 16 residues. V gave up 0 bases and J gave up 5 bases, with 15 bases separating them. Germline CDR1 is SGDLS and CDR2 is YYNGEE. The CDR3 coding sequence is TGTGCCAGCAGCGTAGGGCAGGGCTGGTATAACAATGAGCAGTTCTTC. It encodes CASSVGQGWYNNEQFF.

The chain recombines TRBV28 with TRBJ2-4, with D perhaps matching TRBD2 (6 bases). The CDR3 is made up of 16 amino acids. CDR1 and CDR2 from the germline V gene are MDHEN and SYDVKM. The V and J ends lost 0 bases and 5 bases respectively, with 14 bases between them. CDR3 residues: CASSLWGGAPQNIQYF. DNA of the CDR3: TGTGCCAGCAGTTTATGGGGCGGGGCGCCCCAAAACATTCAGTACTTC.

This clonotype was counted ten times or more. V usage is TRBV19 and J usage is TRBJ1-6; unclear D gene. V dropped 6 bases and J dropped 8 bases, with 14 bases sitting between them. Germline CDR1 LNHDA, CDR2 SQIVND (reference sequence). There are 14 residues in the CDR3. The DNA for the CDR3 is TGTGCCAGTAGACTGACTTTCTCCGATTCACCCCTCCACTTT. It yields the protein CASRLTFSDSPLHF.

There are many counts of this clonotype. This rearrangement joins TRBV12-3 or TRBV12-4 to TRBJ1-5; D may be TRBD1 (6 bases). V was clipped by 6 bases and J by 4 bases, with 25 bases between them. The CDR3 spans 18 residues. As DNA, the CDR3 is TGTGCCAGCAGCCCCATCGGGGGGGGGCAAGGGGGGAATCAGCCCCAGCATTTT. Translating it yields CASSPIGGGQGGNQPQHF.

At least ten counts were recorded for this clonotype. This rearrangement joins TRBV11-2 to TRBJ1-3; no definite D call. The germline V and J ends were trimmed by 2 bases and 0 bases, with 8 bases remaining between them. The CDR3 is 15 residues long. Germline CDR1 reads SGHAT; CDR2 reads FQNNGV. The CDR3 spells CASSLQANSGNTIYF. CDR3 nucleotide sequence: TGTGCCAGCAGCTTACAAGCGAACTCTGGAAACACCATATATTTT.

This clonotype has ten or more counts. An end of the junction does not agree with germline; a read error may underlie this. The rearrangement uses TRBV11-2 and TRBJ2-2, with 12 bases fitting TRBD2. This CDR3 has 18 residues. Germline assignment: CDR1 SGHAT and CDR2 FQNNGV. CDR3 in amino acids: CASRLGGLAGWNSGELFF. The CDR3 coding sequence is TGTGCCAGCCGCCTCGGAGGACTAGCGGGGTGGAACTCCGGGGAGCTGTTTTTT. Drawing the rest from reference TRBV11-2 and TRBJ2-2, the complete variable domain is EAGVAQSPRYKIIEKRQSVAFWCNPISGHATLYWYQQILGQGPKLLIQFQNNGVVDDSQLPKDRFSAERLKGVDSTLKIQPAKLEDSAVYLCASRLGGLAGWNSGELFFGEGSRLTVL.

This clonotype showed up many times. This chain joins TRBV11-2 and TRBJ1-6; D unresolved. Trimming took 5 bases from V and 0 from J, leaving 5 bases between them. There are 14 residues in the CDR3. Per germline, CDR1 SGHAT and CDR2 FQNNGV. The CDR3 region is CASSPSSYNSPLHF. The CDR3 DNA is TGTGCCAGCAGCCCAAGCTCCTATAATTCACCCCTCCACTTT.

This clonotype turned up a few times. The DNA for the CDR3 is TGTGCCAGCAGCTCCCCCAACGGACGGGTGCAGTTCTTC. This sequence encodes CASSSPNGRVQFF. The rearrangement uses TRBV11-2 and TRBJ2-1; D not certain. Germline V gene data show CDR1 as SGHAT and CDR2 as FQNNGV. This CDR3 region has 13 residues. Trimming cost V 4 bases and J 12 bases, with 16 bases left between them. The full variable domain, its missing parts supplied by reference TRBV11-2 and TRBJ2-1, is EAGVAQSPRYKIIEKRQSVAFWCNPISGHATLYWYQQILGQGPKLLIQFQNNGVVDDSQLPKDRFSAERLKGVDSTLKIQPAKLEDSAVYLCASSSPNGRVQFFGPGTRLTVL.

This clonotype was seen many times. The chain combines TRBV18 with TRBJ2-7; 7 nucleotides match TRBD1. Germline V lookup: CDR1 KGHSH, CDR2 LQKENI. The CDR3 loop spans 15 amino acids. V shed 4 bases, J shed 4 bases, and the junction held 10 bases outside the gene matches. DNA of the CDR3: TGTGCCAGCTCACGACTGACAGGGCCAAGATACGAGCAGTACTTC. Amino acid sequence: CASSRLTGPRYEQYF.

This clonotype was counted ten times or more. The chain links TRBV20-1 to TRBJ2-2; D is undetermined. In germline, CDR1 is DFQATT, CDR2 SNEGSKA (reference sequence). The ends were cut back, 0 bases at V and 3 bases at J, with 8 bases in the middle. CDR3 length equals 14 residues. The CDR3 sequence: CSARDRGDTGELFF. DNA of the CDR3: TGCAGTGCTAGAGATCGTGGAGACACCGGGGAGCTGTTTTTT.

This clonotype has ten or more counts. The chain couples TRBV7-8 to TRBJ1-5; D perhaps matches TRBD1 (5 bases). Trimming removed 1 base from V and 3 bases from J, with 10 bases in between. Germline loops: CDR1 SGHVS, CDR2 FQNEAQ. CDR3 length equals 15 residues. The CDR3 nucleotides read TGTGCCAGCAGCTTAGTACGGACATCCAATCAGCCCCAGCATTTT. This gives the protein CASSLVRTSNQPQHF.